The 14 T cell receptor beta chains listed next were all sequenced from one sample in a study of blood T cell repertoires in COVID-19. Using immunoSEQ multiplex PCR, the repertoire was profiled, and TCRdb retains in-frame clones only, with some absent. The sample gives 270,000 or so clones, 85% of which show up once; about 6.2% is in the top ten. Specimen: PBMCs or T cells enriched from blood (not recorded which). Receptor source: a woman between 50 and 59 years old who had been exposed to COVID-19.

V gene TRBV18 combines with J gene TRBJ1-1, with D unclear. Looked up from germline, CDR1 is KGHSH and CDR2 is LQKENI. The V end lost 6 bases, the J end lost 6 bases, and 14 bases lay between the germline ends. The CDR3 contains 13 residues. CDR3 DNA: TGTGCCAGCTCCCCCTCCCCCGGGGCTGAAGCTTTCTTT. Translated: CASSPSPGAEAFF.

The chain uses TRBV18 and TRBJ2-7; TRBD1 might be the D (5 bases). Germline assignment: CDR1 KGHSH and CDR2 LQKENI. The CDR3 runs to 14 residues. V was pared by 3 bases and J by 3 bases, with 12 bases between. The CDR3 reads CASSPTGTNYEQYF. The DNA of the CDR3 is TGTGCCAGCTCACCTACAGGAACTAACTACGAGCAGTACTTC.

The V and J genes are TRBV9 and TRBJ2-3; TRBD2 is a possible D gene (5 bases). V lost 5 bases to trimming and J lost 0 bases, with 13 bases between them. Germline CDR1 SGDLS, CDR2 YYNGEE. The CDR3 is 15 amino acids. CDR3 in DNA: TGTGCCAGCAGTTTGGACGGGATTAGCACAGATACGCAGTATTTT. Its protein is CASSLDGISTDTQYF.

The chain carries TRBV9 and TRBJ2-2; 8 bases agree with TRBD2. CDR1 and CDR2 from the germline V gene are SGDLS and YYNGEE. The CDR3 covers 15 residues. J gave up 6 bases and V 0 bases, and 4 bases lay outside the gene matches. The CDR3 here is CASSVELAGAGELFF. The CDR3 DNA is TGTGCCAGCAGCGTAGAGCTAGCGGGCGCCGGGGAGCTGTTTTTT.

The V call is TRBV5-8, the J call TRBJ2-1, with D hard to call. There are 13 residues in the CDR3. V lost 0 bases, J lost 6 bases, and 7 bases lay in between. Germline CDR1 reads SGHTS; CDR2 reads YDEGEE. The CDR3 protein is CASSLDFSNEQFF. The CDR3 DNA follows: TGTGCCAGCAGCTTGGATTTCTCCAATGAGCAGTTCTTC.

The V and J genes are TRBV12-3 or TRBV12-4 and TRBJ2-1; D ambiguous. CDR3 length: 13 residues. Trimming left V 0 bases short and J 7 bases short, with 7 bases between. CDR3 region: CASSLALGNEQFF. CDR3 DNA: TGTGCCAGCAGTTTAGCGCTAGGTAATGAGCAGTTCTTC.

The chain has TRBV7-2 and TRBJ1-5; tentatively, D is TRBD1 (5 bases). The CDR3 loop spans 13 amino acids. V lost 5 bases and J 5 bases, leaving 10 bases between the germline ends. Germline V gives CDR1 SGHTA, CDR2 FQGNSA. The CDR3 DNA is TGTGCCAGCAGCCCCAGGGTGGATCAGCCCCAGCATTTT. This sequence encodes CASSPRVDQPQHF.

The genes are TRBV2 and TRBJ1-4, with D possibly matching TRBD1 (6 bases). The CDR3 covers 17 residues. V was trimmed by 1 base and J by 6 bases, leaving 18 bases between them. Germline V lookup: CDR1 SNHLY, CDR2 FYNNEI. The CDR3 protein is CASSEGSRAGVHEKLFF. CDR3 coding DNA: TGTGCCAGCAGTGAAGGATCGCGGGCAGGGGTTCATGAAAAACTGTTTTTT.

The chain joins TRBV7-8 to TRBJ1-2; D perhaps matches TRBD1 (5 bases). The V gene's germline CDR1 is SGHVS and CDR2 FQNEAQ. V lost 1 base and J lost 8, with 14 bases in between. This CDR3 region has 14 residues. This CDR3 reads CASSLVREGYGYTF. CDR3 coding DNA: TGTGCCAGCAGCTTAGTCAGGGAGGGCTACGGCTACACCTTC.

The chain has TRBV7-2 and TRBJ2-1; TRBD1 matches at 8 bases. Germline V gives CDR1 SGHTA, CDR2 FQGNSA. The CDR3 loop spans 15 amino acids. V was clipped by 1 base and J by 2 bases; unmatched bases: 1. Here the CDR3 reads CASSLDRGAYNEQFF. CDR3 bases: TGTGCCAGCAGCTTAGACAGGGGGGCCTACAATGAGCAGTTCTTC.

This chain joins TRBV5-1 and TRBJ1-2; D is uncertain. Germline V CDR1 and CDR2: SGHRS, YFSETQ. CDR3 size: 13 residues. Trimming shortened V by 4 bases and J by 5 bases, and 12 bases separated the two germline ends. The CDR3 bases are TGCGCCAGCAGCAAGACTCTCGAGTATGGCTACACCTTC. This sequence encodes CASSKTLEYGYTF.

This rearrangement joins TRBV7-9 to TRBJ2-6, with unresolved D. Trimming removed 4 bases at V and 4 bases at J, with 11 bases between. Looked up from germline, CDR1 is SEHNR and CDR2 is FQNEAQ (reference sequence). CDR3 length: 15 amino acids. The CDR3 coding sequence is TGTGCCAGCAGCTCTTACATGAACGGGGCCAACGTCCTGACTTTC. Protein: CASSSYMNGANVLTF.

The V and J genes are TRBV9 and TRBJ2-3, with no clear D. Germline V gene lookup returns CDR1 SGDLS and CDR2 YYNGEE. This CDR3 comprises 15 residues. Between the trimmed V and J ends, which lost 3 bases and 1 base, there was a span of 12 bases. The CDR3 coding sequence is TGTGCCAGCAGCGGAAAAGTCCGGGGCACAGATACGCAGTATTTT. This codes for CASSGKVRGTDTQYF. The full variable domain, completed using reference TRBV9 and TRBJ2-3, is DSGVTQTPKHLITATGQRVTLRCSPRSGDLSVYWYQQSLDQGLQFLIQYYNGEERAKGNILERFSAQQFPDLHSELNLSSLELGDSALYFCASSGKVRGTDTQYFGPGTRLTVL.

The rearrangement links TRBV5-5 to TRBJ2-4, with a tentative D call TRBD1 (6 bases). CDR3 length equals 13 residues. The germline gives CDR1 SGHKS, CDR2 YYEKEE (reference sequence). Between the trimmed V and J ends, which lost 0 bases and 8 bases, there was a span of 9 bases. The CDR3 here is CASSLADSYIQYF. CDR3 sequence (DNA): TGTGCCAGCAGCTTGGCGGACAGTTACATTCAGTACTTC. The full variable domain, its missing parts supplied by reference TRBV5-5 and TRBJ2-4, is DAGVTQSPTHLIKTRGQQVTLRCSPISGHKSVSWYQQVLGQGPQFIFQYYEKEERGRGNFPDRFSARQFPNYSSELNVNALLLGDSALYLCASSLADSYIQYFGAGTRLSVL.